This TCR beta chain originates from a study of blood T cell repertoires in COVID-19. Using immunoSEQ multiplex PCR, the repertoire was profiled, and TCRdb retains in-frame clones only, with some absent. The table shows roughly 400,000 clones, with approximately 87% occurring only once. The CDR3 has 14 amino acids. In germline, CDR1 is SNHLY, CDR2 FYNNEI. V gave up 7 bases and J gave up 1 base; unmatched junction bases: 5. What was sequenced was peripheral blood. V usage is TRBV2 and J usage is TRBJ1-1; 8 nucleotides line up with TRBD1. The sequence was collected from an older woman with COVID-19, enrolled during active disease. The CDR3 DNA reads TGTGCCAGCAACACCGGGACAGGGAACACTGAAGCTTTCTTT. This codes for CASNTGTGNTEAFF.